The 6 T cell receptor beta chains presented below share a single source sample, sequenced in a study of T cells in Graves' hyperthyroidism and ophthalmopathy. RNA transcripts yielded amplified TCR beta CDR3 regions. The HTBI set primed first-round TCR CDR3 RT-PCR. TCRdb fed the multiplex PCR reads into MiXCR, producing one record per CDR3 protein. There are fewer than 450,000 distinct CDR3 sequences in the sample; over 12% occur only once, and roughly 19% lies in the top ten. Source material: blood. The receptors were sampled from a woman aged 55-69 years with Graves' ophthalmopathy.

Only a few counts were recorded for this clonotype. The rearrangement links TRBV27 to TRBJ1-1, with 7 bases aligning to TRBD1. The V and J ends lost 4 bases and 8 bases, in that order; junction bases with no gene match: 7. Per the germline V gene, CDR1 is MNHEY and CDR2 is SMNVEV (reference sequence). This CDR3 spans 13 amino acids. This CDR3 is CASSSETGSEAFF. CDR3 in DNA: TGTGCCAGCAGTTCCGAGACAGGGTCCGAAGCTTTCTTT.

The V gene is TRBV27, the J gene TRBJ2-6; D tentatively fits TRBD1 or TRBD2 (5 bases each). The CDR3 has 19 amino acids. In germline, CDR1 is MNHEY, CDR2 SMNVEV (reference sequence). Deletions cut 5 bases from V and 2 bases from J, with 22 bases between. The CDR3 is CASSTEGGRLQAGANVLTF. CDR3 coding DNA: TGTGCCAGCAGTACCGAGGGCGGGCGCTTACAGGCTGGGGCCAACGTCCTGACTTTC.

This chain connects TRBV30 to TRBJ2-1, with 14 bases matching TRBD2. Germline trimming cut 1 base from V and 10 bases from J; bases unmatched to any gene: 3. Germline-derived CDR1 and CDR2 are GTSNPN and SVGIG (reference sequence). The CDR3 runs 14 residues. Here the CDR3 reads CAWSGGTSGGEQFF. In nucleotides, the CDR3 is TGTGCCTGGAGTGGGGGGACTAGCGGGGGAGAGCAGTTCTTC.

This clonotype was detected a few times. The chain is built from TRBV7-8 and TRBJ2-2, with D perhaps assigned TRBD1 or TRBD2 (5 bases each). The length of the CDR3 is 18 residues. V lost 2 bases to trimming and J lost 4 bases, with 20 bases between them. Germline lookup yields CDR1 SGHVS and CDR2 FQNEAQ. The CDR3 spells CASSLIPARSGSTGELFF. The CDR3, as DNA: TGTGCCAGCAGCTTAATCCCCGCCCGGTCAGGGAGCACCGGGGAGCTGTTTTTT.

This clonotype was seen ten or more times. The rearrangement joins TRBV2 to TRBJ2-1; 11 positions agree with TRBD1. Germline values: CDR1 SNHLY, CDR2 FYNNEI. The CDR3 sequence is 15 residues long. The V segment lost 9 bases and the J segment 4 bases; nucleotides outside the gene matches: 8. CDR3 in DNA: TGTGCCAGAGAAGGGGGACAGGGGGGGTACAATGAGCAGTTCTTC. Translated: CAREGGQGGYNEQFF.

Ten or more counts support this clonotype. J is TRBJ2-1 and V is TRBV28; a possible D gene is TRBD1 (5 bases). The length of the CDR3 is 14 residues. V lost 3 bases and J 3 bases, leaving 9 bases between the germline ends. Germline CDR1 MDHEN, CDR2 SYDVKM. The CDR3 coding sequence is TGTGCCAGCAGTTTTAGCAGGGTCTACAATGAGCAGTTCTTC. Its protein product is CASSFSRVYNEQFF.